Here is one TCR beta chain with its context. This clone was observed once. Which antigen it targets is not known. The input lacks base qualities; no much larger clone sits a single base away. The library was prepared using the immunoSEQ multiplex PCR assay. This is the immuneACCESS table as TCRdb keeps it, with only in-frame sequences that have V and J called. A part of the clones is gone; compared with another copy, unresolved V genes explain less than half, and the rest is unexplained. In all, the sample holds around 34,000 clones, and about 95% of those were seen once. Nearly 6.5% of the sample is taken by the ten largest. The entry originates in a study of preoperative IRX-2 immunotherapy in early breast cancer (dated by TCRdb to the late 2010s). The cysteine opens and the phenylalanine closes a CDR3 of 14 amino acids. Here the CDR3 DNA is all that survives: 42 bases in frame from base 1. The germline V gene (reference sequence) specifies MNHNY as CDR1 and SVGAGI as CDR2. The germline V and J ends show losses of 6 bases and 0 bases respectively, and no gene match explains 4 bases of the junction.

What this sample's treatment or condition label stands for: preoperative locoregional IRX-2 cytokine immunotherapy. The samples were obtained from a phase Ib study that tested preoperative, locoregional IRX-2 cytokine immunotherapy designed to prime immune responses. The donors were early-stage breast cancer patients who were given IRX-2 prior to surgery. The specimen was taken from a patient treated with IRX-2 immunotherapy. The sequence is built from TRBV6-6 and TRBJ2-7, with TRBD1 matching 8 junction bases. The receptor comes from a human donor with breast cancer. The nucleotide sequence reads TGTGCCAGCAGAAATGGACAGGGCTCCTACGAGCAGTACTTC. This is translated as CASRNGQGSYEQYF.